This is a list of T cell receptor beta chains from one sample in a study of T cell repertoires in cytomegalovirus infection. TCRdb processed the reads anew with MiXCR; each CDR3 protein has one entry. The sample holds some 240,000 distinct CDR3 sequences, approximately 17% seen once. The sequencing input was CD8+ T cells from PBMCs. The receptors come from a human donor in good health (CMV status not recorded). Some clones in this sample may be carry-over from other donors' samples. Each CDR3 is given with its conserved first and last residue. Each record gives: clone size, J gene, D gene, V gene, CDR3 DNA, CDR3 protein. A D gene is named only where the DNA matches it firmly. Not every row has a clone size; where given, it reads once, few, many or a size class.

clone_size: NA
j_call: TRBJ1-2
d_call: TRBD1
v_call: TRBV13
cdr3_nt: TGTGCCAGCAGCCGTACAGGGGTTCCCTATGGCTACACCTTC
cdr3_aa: CASSRTGVPYGYTF

clone_size: many
j_call: TRBJ2-5
d_call: TRBD2
v_call: TRBV7-8
cdr3_nt: TGTGCCAGCAGCTTAGCGACTAGCGGGGGCCAAGAGACCCAGTACTTC
cdr3_aa: CASSLATSGGQETQYF

clone_size: many
j_call: TRBJ2-4
d_call: NA
v_call: TRBV7-9
cdr3_nt: TGTGCCAGCAGCTTAGCACAGGGAGTGCTAGCCAAAAACATTCAGTACTTC
cdr3_aa: CASSLAQGVLAKNIQYF

clone_size: NA
j_call: TRBJ1-2
d_call: NA
v_call: TRBV13
cdr3_nt: TGTGCCAGCAATTCTCCCAAGGCGTCTAACTATGGCTACACCTTC
cdr3_aa: CASNSPKASNYGYTF

clone_size: many
j_call: TRBJ2-5
d_call: TRBD2
v_call: TRBV4-3
cdr3_nt: TGCGCCAGCAGCCAAGGACAATCTTGGGAGGGAGTCGAAGAGACCCAGTACTTC
cdr3_aa: CASSQGQSWEGVEETQYF

clone_size: NA
j_call: TRBJ2-1
d_call: NA
v_call: TRBV13
cdr3_nt: TGTGCCAGCAGTCTAGGCCCGAGTGAGCAGTTCTTC
cdr3_aa: CASSLGPSEQFF

clone_size: NA
j_call: TRBJ2-2
d_call: NA
v_call: TRBV11-2
cdr3_nt: TGTGCCAACAGCCCTTCCCGCGGGTTCCTCACCGGGGAGCTGTTTTTT
cdr3_aa: CANSPSRGFLTGELFF

clone_size: NA
j_call: TRBJ1-5
d_call: NA
v_call: TRBV28
cdr3_nt: TGTGCCAGCACCCCTGGGGCCCATCAGCCCCAGCATTTT
cdr3_aa: CASTPGAHQPQHF

clone_size: NA
j_call: TRBJ2-7
d_call: NA
v_call: TRBV7-6
cdr3_nt: TGTGCCAGCAGCGGGGTACGGGGGGCGGCCTACGAGCAGTACTTC
cdr3_aa: CASSGVRGAAYEQYF

clone_size: few
j_call: TRBJ2-5
d_call: NA
v_call: TRBV4-3
cdr3_nt: TGCGCCAGCAGCCAAGACATACAGGGTTGGGAGACCCAGTACTTC
cdr3_aa: CASSQDIQGWETQYF

clone_size: many
j_call: TRBJ1-4
d_call: TRBD1
v_call: TRBV20-1
cdr3_nt: TGCAGTGCTAGAGATCCCAGGGGGTCCAGCGGGAATGAAAAACTGTTTTTT
cdr3_aa: CSARDPRGSSGNEKLFF

clone_size: NA
j_call: TRBJ1-1
d_call: NA
v_call: TRBV7-9
cdr3_nt: TGTGCCAGCAGCCCTTACGCCCTGACAGGGAACACTGAAGCTTTCTTT
cdr3_aa: CASSPYALTGNTEAFF

clone_size: few
j_call: TRBJ1-1
d_call: TRBD1
v_call: TRBV6-8
cdr3_nt: TGTGCCAGCAGTTACTCTGGACAGGGCCGATTCGGGAACACTGAAGCTTTCTTT
cdr3_aa: CASSYSGQGRFGNTEAFF

clone_size: NA
j_call: TRBJ2-2
d_call: TRBD1
v_call: TRBV5-1
cdr3_nt: TGCGCCAGCAGCTTGGGACAGGGGCAGGCGACCGGGGAGCTGTTTTTT
cdr3_aa: CASSLGQGQATGELFF

clone_size: NA
j_call: TRBJ2-2
d_call: NA
v_call: TRBV20-1
cdr3_nt: TGCAGTGCTAGAGATTGGGGGGACGGGGGCACCGGGGAGCTGTTTTTT
cdr3_aa: CSARDWGDGGTGELFF

clone_size: NA
j_call: TRBJ1-5
d_call: NA
v_call: TRBV15
cdr3_nt: TGTGCCACCAGCAGAGCTTTAAATCAGCCCCAGCATTTT
cdr3_aa: CATSRALNQPQHF

clone_size: few
j_call: TRBJ2-1
d_call: TRBD1
v_call: TRBV7-9
cdr3_nt: TGTGCCAGCAGCTCCCCCGGGACAGGGGGTTTCAATGAGCAGTTCTTC
cdr3_aa: CASSSPGTGGFNEQFF

clone_size: NA
j_call: TRBJ2-1
d_call: NA
v_call: TRBV15
cdr3_nt: TGTGCCACCAGCAGAGTCGCGGATGGTGAGCAGTTCTTC
cdr3_aa: CATSRVADGEQFF

clone_size: NA
j_call: TRBJ2-3
d_call: NA
v_call: TRBV15
cdr3_nt: TGTGCCACCAGCAGAGAGGGGGGTCCCACAGATACGCAGTATTTT
cdr3_aa: CATSREGGPTDTQYF

clone_size: NA
j_call: TRBJ2-5
d_call: TRBD1
v_call: TRBV6-5
cdr3_nt: TGTGCCAGCAGTTACGGGGCGGACAGGTTGAGGGAGACCCAGTACTTC
cdr3_aa: CASSYGADRLRETQYF

clone_size: NA
j_call: TRBJ1-5
d_call: TRBD1
v_call: TRBV23-1
cdr3_nt: TGCGCCAGCAGTCAATCAAACAGGACAGGGGCATTCATTGAGCCCCAGCATTTT
cdr3_aa: CASSQSNRTGAFIEPQHF

clone_size: NA
j_call: TRBJ2-1
d_call: TRBD1
v_call: TRBV6-5
cdr3_nt: TGTGCCAGCAGTTACCAACCTCAGGGGGCCTCCTACAATGAGCAGTTCTTC
cdr3_aa: CASSYQPQGASYNEQFF

clone_size: NA
j_call: TRBJ1-1
d_call: NA
v_call: TRBV12-3/TRBV12-4
cdr3_nt: TGTGCCAGCAACCTAGGGCCAGTCTACACTGAAGCTTTCTTT
cdr3_aa: CASNLGPVYTEAFF

clone_size: many
j_call: TRBJ2-7
d_call: NA
v_call: TRBV7-9
cdr3_nt: TGTGCCAGCAGCTCGGACTACGAGCAGTACTTC
cdr3_aa: CASSSDYEQYF

clone_size: NA
j_call: TRBJ2-7
d_call: NA
v_call: TRBV19
cdr3_nt: TGTGCCAGTAGTACCCCGACAGCCTACGAGCAGTACTTC
cdr3_aa: CASSTPTAYEQYF

clone_size: NA
j_call: TRBJ2-2
d_call: NA
v_call: TRBV9
cdr3_nt: TGTGCCAGCAGCGTAGAAGGGGCGGCCGGGGAGCTGTTTTTT
cdr3_aa: CASSVEGAAGELFF

clone_size: NA
j_call: TRBJ1-2
d_call: NA
v_call: TRBV12-5
cdr3_nt: TGTGCTAGTGGAGCCGGGACGGATAACTATGGCTACACCTTC
cdr3_aa: CASGAGTDNYGYTF

clone_size: few
j_call: TRBJ1-1
d_call: TRBD1
v_call: TRBV6-2/TRBV6-3
cdr3_nt: TGTGCCAGCAGTTACTCGCCGGGCGGTGTCGGACAGGTACAGTTGAACACTGAAGCTTTCTTT
cdr3_aa: CASSYSPGGVGQVQLNTEAFF

clone_size: few
j_call: TRBJ1-5
d_call: TRBD1
v_call: TRBV28
cdr3_nt: TGTGCCAGCAGCCCGGACAGGCTGAATCAGCCCCAGCATTTT
cdr3_aa: CASSPDRLNQPQHF

clone_size: NA
j_call: TRBJ2-1
d_call: NA
v_call: TRBV28
cdr3_nt: TGTGCCAGCAGTCCTACAGGGAGGTACAGCAATGAGCAGTTCTTC
cdr3_aa: CASSPTGRYSNEQFF

clone_size: NA
j_call: TRBJ2-3
d_call: NA
v_call: TRBV28
cdr3_nt: TGTGCCAGCAGCCGCGACAGCCGCACAGATACGCAGTATTTT
cdr3_aa: CASSRDSRTDTQYF

clone_size: many
j_call: TRBJ2-3
d_call: NA
v_call: TRBV7-8
cdr3_nt: TGTGCCAGCAGCTTAGGTTTCATGCTCGGATCGGATACGCAGTATTTT
cdr3_aa: CASSLGFMLGSDTQYF

clone_size: NA
j_call: TRBJ1-1
d_call: NA
v_call: TRBV6-2/TRBV6-3
cdr3_nt: TGTGCCAGCAGTTACGCCCAGGGGTACACTGAAGCTTTCTTT
cdr3_aa: CASSYAQGYTEAFF

clone_size: few
j_call: TRBJ1-2
d_call: NA
v_call: TRBV19
cdr3_nt: TGTGCCAGTAGTATTCTACCTCCAGGTCATGGCTACACCTTC
cdr3_aa: CASSILPPGHGYTF

clone_size: few
j_call: TRBJ2-5
d_call: TRBD1
v_call: TRBV25-1
cdr3_nt: TGTGCCAGCACGGACAGGGTCCAAGAGACCCAGTACTTC
cdr3_aa: CASTDRVQETQYF

clone_size: few
j_call: TRBJ2-5
d_call: TRBD1
v_call: TRBV12-3/TRBV12-4
cdr3_nt: TGTGCCAGCAGTGGACAGGGAGAAGAGACCCAGTACTTC
cdr3_aa: CASSGQGEETQYF

clone_size: many
j_call: TRBJ2-1
d_call: NA
v_call: TRBV7-9
cdr3_nt: TGTGCCAGCAGCCCTCGGGGACGCAATGAGCAGTTCTTC
cdr3_aa: CASSPRGRNEQFF

clone_size: NA
j_call: TRBJ2-7
d_call: NA
v_call: TRBV7-9
cdr3_nt: TGTGCCAGCAGCTTAGTTGCGGGACCTAAAAATCTCCACGAGCAGTACTTC
cdr3_aa: CASSLVAGPKNLHEQYF

clone_size: many
j_call: TRBJ2-7
d_call: NA
v_call: TRBV7-2
cdr3_nt: TGTGCCAGCAGCTCCCCTCAGTGGCGGGGGCCTTCTTTCTACGAGCAGTACTTC
cdr3_aa: CASSSPQWRGPSFYEQYF